This entry lists 18 T cell receptor beta chains sequenced from one sample in a study of identical twins. TCRdb reprocessed the 5' RACE reads via MiXCR and lists one record per CDR3 protein. The profile shows about 1.7 million distinct CDR3 sequences, less than 35% of them singletons. Input material: cord blood. These receptors came from a newborn girl in good health.

This clonotype has only a few counts. The genes are TRBV3-1 and TRBJ2-7; possible D gene TRBD2, 6 bases. This CDR3 contains 13 residues. The V and J ends lost 4 bases and 6 bases respectively, with 13 bases between them. Germline V gene lookup returns CDR1 LGHDT and CDR2 YNNKEL (reference sequence). CDR3 loop: CASSRGTRLEQYF. For the CDR3, the DNA is TGTGCCAGCAGCCGCGGGACCCGTCTCGAGCAGTACTTC.

The chain has TRBV15 and TRBJ1-5; D uncertain. V was pared by 0 bases and J by 6 bases, with 9 bases between. The germline gives CDR1 LNHNV, CDR2 YYDKDF (reference sequence). The CDR3 extends over 14 amino acids. CDR3 residues: CATSRDPDPQPQHF. As DNA, the CDR3 is TGTGCCACCAGCAGAGATCCCGACCCTCAGCCCCAGCATTTT.

The rearrangement uses TRBV6-6 and TRBJ1-4; the D gene is possibly TRBD1 (5 bases). Trimming pared 7 bases from V and 8 bases from J, leaving 11 bases between. Germline loops: CDR1 MNHNY, CDR2 SVGAGI (reference sequence). This CDR3 has 12 residues. Written as DNA, the CDR3 is TGTGCCAGCACCGCCGGGGGGGAAAAACTGTTTTTT. Translating it yields CASTAGGEKLFF.

This chain uses TRBV7-9 with TRBJ2-7, with unresolved D. The J call is uncertain, as TRBJ2-5 better fits the DNA end. This CDR3 region has 14 residues. Germline V gene lookup returns CDR1 SEHNR and CDR2 FQNEAQ (reference sequence). CDR3 coding DNA: TGTGCCAGCAACGCCCTACCTTTGCAAGAGACCCAGTACTTC. Translated: CASNALPLQETQYF.

This clonotype was observed a handful of times. The chain is built from TRBV5-1 and TRBJ1-5, with a possible D match to TRBD1 (5 bases). V lost 1 base and J 2 bases, leaving 28 bases between the germline ends. The CDR3 is made up of 21 amino acids. Germline values: CDR1 SGHRS, CDR2 YFSETQ. CDR3 residues: CASSLYPRLGMGDSGNQPQHF. Here the CDR3 DNA reads TGCGCCAGCAGCTTGTATCCGAGGCTTGGAATGGGGGATTCAGGCAATCAGCCCCAGCATTTT. The full variable domain, rest sourced from reference TRBV5-1 and TRBJ1-5, is KAGVTQTPRYLIKTRGQQVTLSCSPISGHRSVSWYQQTPGQGLQFLFEYFSETQRNKGNFPGRFSGRQFSNSRSEMNVSTLELGDSALYLCASSLYPRLGMGDSGNQPQHFGDGTRLSIL.

The rearrangement uses TRBV18 and TRBJ2-7; 11 nucleotides line up with TRBD1. The CDR3 loop spans 16 amino acids. From germline, CDR1 is KGHSH and CDR2 LQKENI. Unmatched junction bases numbered 11, after V lost 7 bases and J lost 3 bases. CDR3 sequence reads: CASCPVSGTGGYEQYF. In DNA form, the CDR3 reads TGTGCCAGCTGCCCAGTATCCGGGACAGGGGGCTACGAGCAGTACTTC.

As to this clonotype: A much larger clone lies a single base off, so this may be a read error. J is TRBJ2-6 and V is TRBV29-1; a weak D match, TRBD1 (5 bases). The CDR3 totals 14 residues. Germline CDR1 is SQVTM and CDR2 is ANQGSEA. Written as DNA, the CDR3 is TGCAGCGTTGAAGTAGGGGCTGGGGCCAACGCCCTGACTTTC. Protein sequence: CSVEVGAGANALTF.

This clonotype has a single count. The chain carries TRBV20-1 and TRBJ2-3; 7 nucleotides match TRBD2. V was clipped by 6 bases and J by 6 bases; unmatched bases: 12. The V gene's germline CDR1 is DFQATT and CDR2 SNEGSKA (reference sequence). The CDR3 is 14 residues long. In DNA, the CDR3 is TGCAGTGCCTCGCGGGAGAACCAGGTGGATACGCAGTATTTT. It codes for CSASRENQVDTQYF.

This clonotype was detected only a few times. This chain connects TRBV6-6 to TRBJ2-7; 8 nucleotides line up with TRBD1. This CDR3 spans 14 amino acids. Germline CDR1 MNHNY, CDR2 SVGAGI (reference sequence). After removal of 6 bases from V and 3 bases from J, the junction contained 7 bases not matched to a gene. CDR3 protein: CASSLGQVLYEQYF. CDR3 DNA: TGTGCCAGCAGCCTGGGACAGGTCCTCTACGAGCAGTACTTC.

This clonotype has only a few counts. A much larger clone sits a single nucleotide away, making a read error possible. The chain recombines TRBV4-2 with TRBJ2-1, with D perhaps matching TRBD2 (6 bases). The DNA end is more similar to TRBJ2-7, so the J call may be wrong. Germline assignment: CDR1 LGHNA and CDR2 YNFKEQ. The CDR3 covers 15 residues. The CDR3 DNA sequence: TGTGCCAGCAGCCCTCGGGAGTTCTCCTACAATGAGCAGTACTTC. Protein sequence: CASSPREFSYNEQYF.

This clonotype was detected ten times or more. The chain carries TRBV18 and TRBJ2-1; unclear D gene. The V gene lost 5 bases and the J gene lost 13 bases, with 27 bases spanning the gap. Germline V CDR1 and CDR2: KGHSH, LQKENI. The CDR3 extends over 16 amino acids. The CDR3 protein is CASSSFHVLPGYNQFF. In DNA form, the CDR3 reads TGTGCCAGCTCATCTTTTCACGTTCTTCCAGGCTACAATCAGTTCTTC.

The chain joins TRBV2 to TRBJ2-7, with 11 bases aligning to TRBD2. The V gene's germline CDR1 is SNHLY and CDR2 FYNNEI. Losses at the gene ends were 2 bases for V and 3 bases for J; bases not matched to a gene: 3. The CDR3 sequence is 15 residues long. DNA of the CDR3: TGTGCCAGCAGTGAAAGTAGCGGGAGGGACTACGAGCAGTACTTC. Translating it yields CASSESSGRDYEQYF.

There are a few counts of this clonotype. V and J are TRBV7-2 and TRBJ2-5; 7 positions match TRBD2. The CDR3 loop spans 14 amino acids. The germline CDR1 and CDR2 sequences are SGHTA and FQGNSA. Trimming removed 5 bases from V and 4 bases from J; junction bases left unmatched: 7. CDR3 sequence reads: CASSPQRGSETQYF. Here the CDR3 DNA reads TGTGCCAGCAGCCCTCAGCGGGGTTCAGAGACCCAGTACTTC.

This clonotype came up a few times. J is TRBJ2-3 and V is TRBV20-1; D possibly corresponds to TRBD2 (5 bases). The CDR3 extends over 13 amino acids. The V end lost 5 bases, the J end lost 2 bases, and 11 bases lay between the germline ends. Germline CDR1 DFQATT, CDR2 SNEGSKA (reference sequence). CDR3 sequence (DNA): TGCAGTGCTCCCCGGAGGCCCACAGATACGCAGTATTTT. It translates to CSAPRRPTDTQYF.

This clonotype came up many times. The genes are TRBV28 and TRBJ2-7, with 7 nucleotides matching TRBD2. Losses at the gene ends were 8 bases for V and 2 bases for J; bases not matched to a gene: 0. The CDR3 contains 11 residues. The germline CDR1 and CDR2 sequences are MDHEN and SYDVKM. CDR3 sequence reads: CASGLAYEQYF. The CDR3 DNA reads as TGTGCCAGCGGACTAGCCTACGAGCAGTACTTC.

Notes on this clonotype: Being one base from a much bigger clone, this may be a read error. V and J are TRBV4-2 and TRBJ1-2, with D possibly being TRBD1 (5 bases). The CDR3 covers 16 residues. CDR1 LGHNA and CDR2 YNFKEQ come from the germline V gene. The V gene lost 1 base and the J gene lost 0 bases, with 12 bases spanning the gap. CDR3 nucleotides: TGTGCCAGCAGCCAAGGGGGGGAAACTGCTAACTATGGCTACACCTTC. Its protein is CASSQGGETANYGYTF.

This clonotype was counted a single time. The rearrangement uses TRBV6-1 and TRBJ2-5; possibly TRBD1 for D (6 bases). The DNA end lines up better with TRBJ2-7; the J call may be wrong. The CDR3 runs to 15 residues. Per the germline V gene, CDR1 is MNHNS and CDR2 is SASEGT. CDR3 nucleotide sequence: TGTGCCAGCAGGGCTACCGGGACATCACCCTACGAGCAGTACTTC. Amino acid sequence: CASRATGTSPYEQYF.

This clonotype was seen more than once but under ten times. This chain connects TRBV5-1 to TRBJ2-3; 9 bases map to TRBD1. The CDR3 is 15 residues long. Trimming at V came to 6 bases and at J to 3 bases, leaving 8 bases not matched to a gene. CDR1 is SGHRS and CDR2 is YFSETQ in the germline V gene. The DNA for the CDR3 is TGCGCCAGCACGGGGGACAGGGCGTCTACAGATACGCAGTATTTT. Protein sequence: CASTGDRASTDTQYF.